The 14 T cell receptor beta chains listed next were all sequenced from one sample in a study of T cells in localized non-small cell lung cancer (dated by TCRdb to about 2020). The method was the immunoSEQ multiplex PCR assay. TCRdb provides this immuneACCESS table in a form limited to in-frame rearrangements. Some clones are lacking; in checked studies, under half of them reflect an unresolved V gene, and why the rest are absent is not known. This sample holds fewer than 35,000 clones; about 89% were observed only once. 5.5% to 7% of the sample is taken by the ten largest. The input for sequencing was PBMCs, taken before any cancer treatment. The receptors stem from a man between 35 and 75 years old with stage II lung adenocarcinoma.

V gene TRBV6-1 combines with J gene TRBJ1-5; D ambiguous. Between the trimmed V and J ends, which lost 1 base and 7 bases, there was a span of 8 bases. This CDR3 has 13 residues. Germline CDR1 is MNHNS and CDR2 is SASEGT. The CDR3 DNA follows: TGTGCCAGCAGTGAAGGAGTGGTGCAGCCCCAGCATTTT. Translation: CASSEGVVQPQHF.

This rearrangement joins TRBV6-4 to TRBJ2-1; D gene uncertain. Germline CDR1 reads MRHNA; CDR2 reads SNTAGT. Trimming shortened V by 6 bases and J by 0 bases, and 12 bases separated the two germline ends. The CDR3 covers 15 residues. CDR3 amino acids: CASSLDMSSYNEQFF. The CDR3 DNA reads TGTGCCAGCAGCCTCGACATGAGCTCCTACAATGAGCAGTTCTTC.

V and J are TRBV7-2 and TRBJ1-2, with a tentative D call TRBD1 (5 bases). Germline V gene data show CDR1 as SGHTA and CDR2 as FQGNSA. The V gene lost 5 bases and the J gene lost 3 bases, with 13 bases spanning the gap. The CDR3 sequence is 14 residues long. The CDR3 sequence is CASSPRGGDYGYTF. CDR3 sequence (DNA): TGTGCCAGCAGCCCCCGCGGGGGGGACTATGGCTACACCTTC.

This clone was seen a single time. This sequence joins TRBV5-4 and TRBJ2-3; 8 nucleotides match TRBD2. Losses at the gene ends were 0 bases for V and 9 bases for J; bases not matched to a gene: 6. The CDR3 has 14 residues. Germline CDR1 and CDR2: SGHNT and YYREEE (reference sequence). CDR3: CASSLAGGEFTQYF. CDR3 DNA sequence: TGTGCCAGCAGCTTGGCCGGGGGGGAGTTCACGCAGTATTTT.

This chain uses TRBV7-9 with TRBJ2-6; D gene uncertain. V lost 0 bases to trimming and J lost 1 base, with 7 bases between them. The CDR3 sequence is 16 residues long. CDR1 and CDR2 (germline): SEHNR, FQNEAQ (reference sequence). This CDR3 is CASSLAWGSGANVLTF. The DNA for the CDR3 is TGTGCCAGCAGCTTAGCATGGGGTTCTGGGGCCAACGTCCTGACTTTC.

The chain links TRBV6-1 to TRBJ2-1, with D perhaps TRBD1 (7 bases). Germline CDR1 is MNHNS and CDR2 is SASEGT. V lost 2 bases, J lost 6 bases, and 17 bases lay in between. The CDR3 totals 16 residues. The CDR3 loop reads CASSEQEGALGNEQFF. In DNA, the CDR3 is TGTGCCAGCAGTGAACAGGAGGGGGCCTTGGGCAATGAGCAGTTCTTC.

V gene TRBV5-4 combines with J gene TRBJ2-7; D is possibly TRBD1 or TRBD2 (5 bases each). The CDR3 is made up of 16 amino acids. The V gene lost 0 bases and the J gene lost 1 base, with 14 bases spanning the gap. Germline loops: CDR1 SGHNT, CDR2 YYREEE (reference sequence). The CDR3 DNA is TGTGCCAGCAGCTTGGGAGGGCGTCAGGGATCCTACGAGCAGTACTTC. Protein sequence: CASSLGGRQGSYEQYF.

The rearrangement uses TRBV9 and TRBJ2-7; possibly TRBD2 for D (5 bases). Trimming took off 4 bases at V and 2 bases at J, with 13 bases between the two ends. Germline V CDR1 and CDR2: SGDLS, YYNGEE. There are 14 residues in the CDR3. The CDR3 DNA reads TGTGCCAGCAGCCCTGGACTGCCTACCTACGAGCAGTACTTC. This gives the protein CASSPGLPTYEQYF. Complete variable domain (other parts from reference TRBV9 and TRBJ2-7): DSGVTQTPKHLITATGQRVTLRCSPRSGDLSVYWYQQSLDQGLQFLIQYYNGEERAKGNILERFSAQQFPDLHSELNLSSLELGDSALYFCASSPGLPTYEQYFGPGTRLTVT.

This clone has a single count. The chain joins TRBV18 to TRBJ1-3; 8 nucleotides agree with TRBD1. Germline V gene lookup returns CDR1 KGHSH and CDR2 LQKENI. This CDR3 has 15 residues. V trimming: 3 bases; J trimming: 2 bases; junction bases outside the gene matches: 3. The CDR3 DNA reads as TGTGCCAGCTCACCCGCAGGGGGCCCTGGAAACACCATATATTTT. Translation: CASSPAGGPGNTIYF. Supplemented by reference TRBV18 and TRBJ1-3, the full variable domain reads NAGVMQNPRHLVRRRGQEARLRCSPMKGHSHVYWYRQLPEEGLKFMVYLQKENIIDESGMPKERFSAEFPKEGPSILRIQQVVRGDSAAYFCASSPAGGPGNTIYFGEGSWLTVV.

The CDR3 coding sequence is TGTGCCAGCAGTTGGGAGGAGGACACTGAAGCTTTCTTT. Its protein product is CASSWEEDTEAFF. This chain uses TRBV27 with TRBJ1-1; D not resolved. The germline gives CDR1 MNHEY, CDR2 SMNVEV (reference sequence). V was pared by 4 bases and J by 3 bases, with 9 bases between. The CDR3 is 13 residues long.

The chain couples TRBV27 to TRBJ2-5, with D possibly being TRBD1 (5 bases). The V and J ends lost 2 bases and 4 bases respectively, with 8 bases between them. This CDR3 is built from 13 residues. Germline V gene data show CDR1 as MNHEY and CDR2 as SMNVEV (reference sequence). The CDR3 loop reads CASSLGGAETQYF. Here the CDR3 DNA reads TGTGCCAGCAGTTTAGGTGGGGCAGAGACCCAGTACTTC.

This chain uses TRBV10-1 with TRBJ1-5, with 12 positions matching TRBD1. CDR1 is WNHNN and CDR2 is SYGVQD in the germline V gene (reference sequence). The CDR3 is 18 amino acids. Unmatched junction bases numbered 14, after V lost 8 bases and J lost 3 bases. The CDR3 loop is CASRALSGTGGLNQPQHF. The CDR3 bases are TGCGCCAGCCGAGCCTTATCCGGGACAGGGGGCCTCAATCAGCCCCAGCATTTT.

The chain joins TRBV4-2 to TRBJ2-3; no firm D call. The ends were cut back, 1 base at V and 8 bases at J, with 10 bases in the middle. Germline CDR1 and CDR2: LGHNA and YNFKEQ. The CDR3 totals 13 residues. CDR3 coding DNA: TGTGCCAGCAGCCAAGGCGACGTGGGTACGCAGTATTTT. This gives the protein CASSQGDVGTQYF.

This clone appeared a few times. The CDR3 DNA follows: TGCGCCAGCAGCTTGGCCGTGGGGATGAACACTGAAGCTTTCTTT. Protein sequence: CASSLAVGMNTEAFF. The chain joins TRBV5-1 to TRBJ1-1, with no clear D. V was trimmed by 0 bases and J by 0 bases, leaving 9 bases between them. CDR1 SGHRS and CDR2 YFSETQ come from the germline V gene. This CDR3 contains 15 residues.